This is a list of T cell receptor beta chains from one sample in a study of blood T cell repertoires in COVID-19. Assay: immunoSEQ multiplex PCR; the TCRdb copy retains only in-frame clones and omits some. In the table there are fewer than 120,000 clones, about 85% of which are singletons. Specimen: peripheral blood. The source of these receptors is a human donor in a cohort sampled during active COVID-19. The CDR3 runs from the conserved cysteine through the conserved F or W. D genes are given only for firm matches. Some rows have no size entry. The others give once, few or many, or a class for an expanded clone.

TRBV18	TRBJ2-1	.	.	TGTGCCAGCTCACCCAGCTCCTACAATGAGCAGTTCTTC	CASSPSSYNEQFF
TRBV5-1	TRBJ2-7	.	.	TGCGCCAGCTCCTCGGAGTACGAGCAGTACTTC	CASSSEYEQYF
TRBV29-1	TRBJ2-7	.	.	TGCAGCGTTGAAGATCGGGTTTCAAGATCCTACGAGCAGTACTTC	CSVEDRVSRSYEQYF
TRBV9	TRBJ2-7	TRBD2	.	TGTGCCAGCAGCGTAGATAGCGGGGCCTACGAGCAGTACTTC	CASSVDSGAYEQYF
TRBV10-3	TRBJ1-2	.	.	TGTGCCATCAGTGATGAGGGATATGGCTACACCTTC	CAISDEGYGYTF
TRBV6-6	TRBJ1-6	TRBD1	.	TGTGCCAGCAGTTTACAGGGGCTTGGTTCACCCCTCCACTTT	CASSLQGLGSPLHF
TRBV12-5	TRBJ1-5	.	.	TGTGCTAGTGGTTTGTGGGCAGAGTATAGCAATCAGCCCCAGCATTTT	CASGLWAEYSNQPQHF
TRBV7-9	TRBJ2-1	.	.	TGTGCCGGAGCTTCAGGGGCACACAATGAGCAGTTCTTC	CAGASGAHNEQFF
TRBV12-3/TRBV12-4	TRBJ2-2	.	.	TGTGCTGTCGCCAGTTGGAACACCGGGGAGCTGTTTTTT	CAVASWNTGELFF
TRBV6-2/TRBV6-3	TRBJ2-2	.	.	TGTGCCAGCAGTTCGGGGGCCGGGGAGCTGTTTTTT	CASSSGAGELFF
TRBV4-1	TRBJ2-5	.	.	TGCGCCAGCAGCCACCCGGGACTCCAAGAGACCCAGTACTTC	CASSHPGLQETQYF
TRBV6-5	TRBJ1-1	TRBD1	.	TGTGCCAGCAGTCGGACAGGGGCGAACACTGAAGCTTTCTTT	CASSRTGANTEAFF
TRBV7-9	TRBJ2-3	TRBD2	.	TGTGCCAGCAGCTCATCATCAGCGGGAGGATTGGGTACGCAGTATTTT	CASSSSSAGGLGTQYF
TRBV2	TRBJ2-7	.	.	TGTGCCAGCATTTACAGGGCCATGCACTACGAGCAGTACTTC	CASIYRAMHYEQYF
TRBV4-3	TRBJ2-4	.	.	TGCGCCAGCAGCCAAGACCTAAGGACAGCAGCCAAAAACATTCAGTACTTC	CASSQDLRTAAKNIQYF
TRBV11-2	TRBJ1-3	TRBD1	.	TGTGCCAGCAGAAGAATCCGGGACGACAGGGAGCACACCATATATTTT	CASRRIRDDREHTIYF
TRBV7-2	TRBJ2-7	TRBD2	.	TGTGCCAGCAGCTCAGGAGTAGCGGGAAAGCTCGGGGGCTACGAGCAGTACTTC	CASSSGVAGKLGGYEQYF
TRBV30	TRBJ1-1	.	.	TGTGCCTGGAGAGGACAGATGAACACTGAAGCTTTCTTT	CAWRGQMNTEAFF
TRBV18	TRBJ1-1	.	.	TGTGCCAGCTCACCTCGGGGTAACGCTGAAGCTTTCTTT	CASSPRGNAEAFF
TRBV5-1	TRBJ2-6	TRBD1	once	TGCGCCAGCGTGGGACAGGGGGCGGAAGGGGCCAACGTCCTGACTTTC	CASVGQGAEGANVLTF
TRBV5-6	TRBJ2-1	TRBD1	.	TGTGCCAGCAGCGCTACTTACAGGGGTAGTGAGCAGTTCTTC	CASSATYRGSEQFF
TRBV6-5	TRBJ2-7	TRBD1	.	TGTGCCAGCAGGTTCAGGGGGAGTTTGTACGAGCAGTACTTC	CASRFRGSLYEQYF
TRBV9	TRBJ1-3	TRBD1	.	TGTGCCAGCAGCGTAAGGGGACAGGGTTTCGGAAACACCATATATTTT	CASSVRGQGFGNTIYF
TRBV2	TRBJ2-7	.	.	TGTGCCAGCCAGGCTAGGACAAATTCCTACGAGCAGTACTTC	CASQARTNSYEQYF
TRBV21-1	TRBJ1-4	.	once	TGTGCCAGCAGCAAAGAGGACCAGGGATTTGAAAAACTGTTTTTT	CASSKEDQGFEKLFF
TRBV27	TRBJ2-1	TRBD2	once	TGTGCCAGCAGTTTTGCAGGACTAGCCAGCAATGAGCAGTTCTTC	CASSFAGLASNEQFF
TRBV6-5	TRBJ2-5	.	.	TGTGCCAGCAGTTACGTGGGGGGAGGCACCTTGGAGACCCAGTACTTC	CASSYVGGGTLETQYF
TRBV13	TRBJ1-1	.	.	TGTGCCAGCAGTTTAGAGATCCTCACAGGGTCTACTGAAGCTTTCTTT	CASSLEILTGSTEAFF
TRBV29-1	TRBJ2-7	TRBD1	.	TGCAGCGTCCACGGGACAGCTGAGACACAGTACTTC	CSVHGTAETQYF
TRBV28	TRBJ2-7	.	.	TGTGCCAGCAGTAAATTGGACAGCTACGAGCAGTACTTC	CASSKLDSYEQYF
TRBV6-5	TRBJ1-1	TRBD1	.	TGTGCCAGCAGTTACTCGGTAGGGGGCAACACTGAAGCTTTCTTT	CASSYSVGGNTEAFF
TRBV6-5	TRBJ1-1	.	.	TGTGCCAGCAGAGCTAACACTGAAGCTTTCTTT	CASRANTEAFF
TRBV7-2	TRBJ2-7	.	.	TGTGCCAGCAGCTTAGGAGGGATCTACGAGCAGTACTTC	CASSLGGIYEQYF
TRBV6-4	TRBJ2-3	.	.	TGTGCCAGCAGTGAGAGGGGGACAGATACGCAGTATTTT	CASSERGTDTQYF
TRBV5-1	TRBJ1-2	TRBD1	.	TGCGCCAGCAGCGCCCGGACAGGGGGCGGCGACTATGGCTACACCTTC	CASSARTGGGDYGYTF
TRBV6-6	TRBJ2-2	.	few	TGTGCCACCCTCAGATTGGGGGGAGCCACCGGGGAGCTGTTTTTT	CATLRLGGATGELFF
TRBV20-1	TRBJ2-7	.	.	TGCAGTGCTAGTTCCCCTAGCCCAACATACGAGCAGTACTTC	CSASSPSPTYEQYF
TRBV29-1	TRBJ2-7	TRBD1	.	TGCAGCGTTGGGACAGGGGTTTTCGACGAGCAGTACTTC	CSVGTGVFDEQYF
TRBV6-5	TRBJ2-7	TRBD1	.	TGTGCCAGCAGCAGGGACAGGGACCTGTACGAGCAGTACTTC	CASSRDRDLYEQYF
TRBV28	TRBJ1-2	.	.	TGTGCCAGCAAGGGGGGGGCAGGTAATAACTATGGCTACACCTTC	CASKGGAGNNYGYTF
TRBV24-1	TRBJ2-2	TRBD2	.	TGTGCCACCAGTGATTTTGTGACTAGCGGGAGCCCCGGGGAGCTGTTTTTT	CATSDFVTSGSPGELFF
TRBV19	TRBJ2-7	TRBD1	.	TGTGCCAGTAGTATTTTGTCCGGGACAGGGCGGGAGCAGTACTTC	CASSILSGTGREQYF
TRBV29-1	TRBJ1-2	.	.	TGCAGCGTTGAAGTAGGCTGGGCCTACACCTTC	CSVEVGWAYTF
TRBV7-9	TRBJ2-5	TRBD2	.	TGTGCCAGCAGCTTAGCGCTGGGAAGCGGGAGGGCGGAAGAGACCCAGTACTTC	CASSLALGSGRAEETQYF
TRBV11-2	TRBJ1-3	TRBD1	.	TGTGCCAGCAGCTTCAAATCCGGGACAGGAGTTAACTCTGGAAACACCATATATTTT	CASSFKSGTGVNSGNTIYF
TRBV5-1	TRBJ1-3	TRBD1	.	TGCGCCAGCAGTAGGGACAGGAGCTCTGGAAACACCATATATTTT	CASSRDRSSGNTIYF
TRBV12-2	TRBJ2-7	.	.	TGTGCAAGTCGCTTAGCCAGTGCGGGGGACGGTGCCTACGAGCAGTACTTC	CASRLASAGDGAYEQYF
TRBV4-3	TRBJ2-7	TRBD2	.	TGCGCCAGCAGCCAATCGGCGGGAGCGTCCTACGAGCAGTACTTC	CASSQSAGASYEQYF
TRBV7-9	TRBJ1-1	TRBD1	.	TGTGCCAGCAGCTTAATGGGACAGTCGAACACTGAAGCTTTCTTT	CASSLMGQSNTEAFF
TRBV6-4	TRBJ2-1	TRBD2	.	TGTGCCAGCAGTGGACTAGCGGGAGGCAATGAGCAGTTCTTC	CASSGLAGGNEQFF
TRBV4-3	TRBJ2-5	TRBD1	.	TGCGCCAGCAGCCAAAAAGGACAGGGGGGGAAAGAGACCCAGTACTTC	CASSQKGQGGKETQYF
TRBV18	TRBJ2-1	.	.	TGTGCCAGCTCACCACCTCAGACAGTTTACAATGAGCAGTTCTTC	CASSPPQTVYNEQFF
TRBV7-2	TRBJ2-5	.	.	TGTGCCAGCAGCGTCGGGTTGCGGGAGACCCAGTACTTC	CASSVGLRETQYF
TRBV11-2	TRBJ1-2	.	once	TGTGCCAGCAGCCTCCGAGCCGGTAACTATGGCTACACCTTC	CASSLRAGNYGYTF
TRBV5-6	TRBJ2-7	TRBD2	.	TGTGCCAGCAGCTTGTCTGCGGGAAAACTAGCGTTCGAGCAGTACTTC	CASSLSAGKLAFEQYF
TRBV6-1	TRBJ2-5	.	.	TGTGCCAGCAGTGAACTTCTGGGACAATCGATCGGGACCCAGTACTTC	CASSELLGQSIGTQYF
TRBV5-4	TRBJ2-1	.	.	TGTGCCAGCAGCGCCTCCTGGCCCAACTACAATGAGCAGTTCTTC	CASSASWPNYNEQFF